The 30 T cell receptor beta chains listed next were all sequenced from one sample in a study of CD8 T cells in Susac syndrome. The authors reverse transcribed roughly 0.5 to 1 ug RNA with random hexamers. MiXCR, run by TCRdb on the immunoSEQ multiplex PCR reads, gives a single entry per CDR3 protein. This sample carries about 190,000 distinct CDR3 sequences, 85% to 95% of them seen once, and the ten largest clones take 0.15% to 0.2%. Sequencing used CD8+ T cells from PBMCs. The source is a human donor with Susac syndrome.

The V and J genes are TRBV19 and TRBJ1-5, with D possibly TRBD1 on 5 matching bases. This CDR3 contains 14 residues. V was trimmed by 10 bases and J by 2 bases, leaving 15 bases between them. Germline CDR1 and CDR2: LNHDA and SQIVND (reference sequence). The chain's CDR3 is CATLGGFGNQPQHF. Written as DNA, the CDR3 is TGTGCCACCCTGGGGGGATTCGGCAATCAGCCCCAGCATTTT.

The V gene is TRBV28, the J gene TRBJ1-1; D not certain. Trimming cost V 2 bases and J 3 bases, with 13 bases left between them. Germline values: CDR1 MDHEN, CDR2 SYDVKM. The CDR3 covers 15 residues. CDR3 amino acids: CASSLLRRGDTEAFF. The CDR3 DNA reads TGTGCCAGCAGTTTACTCCGACGCGGAGACACTGAAGCTTTCTTT.

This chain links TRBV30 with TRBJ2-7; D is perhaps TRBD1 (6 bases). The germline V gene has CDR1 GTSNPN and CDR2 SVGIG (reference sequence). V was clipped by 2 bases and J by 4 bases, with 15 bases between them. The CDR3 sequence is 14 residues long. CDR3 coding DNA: TGTGCCTGGAGTCCTAGGACAGCAGAATACGAGCAGTACTTC. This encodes CAWSPRTAEYEQYF. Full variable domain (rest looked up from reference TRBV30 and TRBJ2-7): SQTIHQWPATLVQPVGSPLSLECTVEGTSNPNLYWYRQAAGRGLQLLFYSVGIGQISSEVPQNLSASRPQDRQFILSSKKLLLSDSGFYLCAWSPRTAEYEQYFGPGTRLTVT.

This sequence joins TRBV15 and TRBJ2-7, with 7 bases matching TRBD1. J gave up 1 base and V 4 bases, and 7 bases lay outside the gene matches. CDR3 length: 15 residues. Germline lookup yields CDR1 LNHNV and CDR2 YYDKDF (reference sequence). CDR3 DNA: TGTGCCACCAGCAATAAGGAACAGGGGTCCTACGAGCAGTACTTC. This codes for CATSNKEQGSYEQYF.

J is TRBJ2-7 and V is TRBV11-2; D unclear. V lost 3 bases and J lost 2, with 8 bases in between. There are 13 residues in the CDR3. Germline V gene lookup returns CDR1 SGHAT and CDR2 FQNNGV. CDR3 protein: CASSFPRTYEQYF. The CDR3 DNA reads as TGTGCCAGCAGCTTCCCGAGAACCTACGAGCAGTACTTC.

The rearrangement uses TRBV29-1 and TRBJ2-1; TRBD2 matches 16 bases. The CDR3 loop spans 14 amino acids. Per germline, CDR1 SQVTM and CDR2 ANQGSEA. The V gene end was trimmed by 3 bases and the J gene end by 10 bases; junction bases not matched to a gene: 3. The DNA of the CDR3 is TGCAGCGTTGACGGGACTAGCGGGAGGGTGGAGCAGTTCTTC. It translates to CSVDGTSGRVEQFF.

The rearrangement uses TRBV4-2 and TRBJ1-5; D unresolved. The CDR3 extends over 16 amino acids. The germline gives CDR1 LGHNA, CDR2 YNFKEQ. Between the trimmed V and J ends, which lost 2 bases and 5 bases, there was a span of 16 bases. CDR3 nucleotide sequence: TGTGCCAGCAGCCAAATTCTCAGACGGGATGATCAGCCCCAGCATTTT. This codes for CASSQILRRDDQPQHF.

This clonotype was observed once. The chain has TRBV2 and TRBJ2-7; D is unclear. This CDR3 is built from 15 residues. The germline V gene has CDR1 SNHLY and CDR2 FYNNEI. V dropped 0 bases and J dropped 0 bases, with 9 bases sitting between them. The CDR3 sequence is CASSEAKPFSYEQYF. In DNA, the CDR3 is TGTGCCAGCAGTGAAGCGAAACCGTTCTCCTACGAGCAGTACTTC.

Here the CDR3 DNA reads TGTGCCAGTGGACTAGCGGGCACAGATACGCAGTATTTT. Its protein is CASGLAGTDTQYF. The rearrangement uses TRBV3-1 and TRBJ2-3; 10 nucleotides line up with TRBD2. The CDR3 covers 13 residues. Trimming at V came to 9 bases and at J to 1 base, leaving 1 base not matched to a gene. Germline V gene sequence: CDR1 LGHDT, CDR2 YNNKEL (reference sequence).

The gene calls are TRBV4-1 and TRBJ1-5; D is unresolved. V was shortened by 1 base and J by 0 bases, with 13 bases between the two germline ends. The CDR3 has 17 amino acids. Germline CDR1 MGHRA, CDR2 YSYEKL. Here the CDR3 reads CASSQAGYRDSNQPQHF. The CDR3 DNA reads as TGCGCCAGCAGCCAAGCGGGTTACAGAGATAGCAATCAGCCCCAGCATTTT.

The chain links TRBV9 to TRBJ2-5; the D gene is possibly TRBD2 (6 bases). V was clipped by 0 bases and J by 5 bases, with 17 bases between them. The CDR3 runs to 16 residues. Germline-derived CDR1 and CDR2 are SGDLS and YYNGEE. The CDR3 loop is CASSVGWSSVVETQYF. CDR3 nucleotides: TGTGCCAGCAGCGTAGGTTGGTCTAGCGTGGTGGAGACCCAGTACTTC.

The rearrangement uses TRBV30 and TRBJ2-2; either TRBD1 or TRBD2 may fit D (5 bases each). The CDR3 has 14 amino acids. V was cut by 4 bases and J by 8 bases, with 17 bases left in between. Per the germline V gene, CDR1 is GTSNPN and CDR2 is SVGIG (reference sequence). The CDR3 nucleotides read TGTGCCTGGACCCCCCGAGGGGCATGGGGGGAGCTGTTTTTT. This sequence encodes CAWTPRGAWGELFF.

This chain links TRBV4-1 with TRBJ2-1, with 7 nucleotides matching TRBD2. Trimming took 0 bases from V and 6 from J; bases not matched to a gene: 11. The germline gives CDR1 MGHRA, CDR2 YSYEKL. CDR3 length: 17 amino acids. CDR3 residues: CASSQDRASGVANEQFF. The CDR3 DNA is TGCGCCAGCAGCCAAGATCGGGCTAGCGGAGTAGCCAATGAGCAGTTCTTC.

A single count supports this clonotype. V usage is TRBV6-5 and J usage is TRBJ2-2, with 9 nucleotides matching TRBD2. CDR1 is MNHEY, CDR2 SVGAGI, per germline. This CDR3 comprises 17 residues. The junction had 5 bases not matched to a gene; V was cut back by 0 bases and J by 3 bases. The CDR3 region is CASSYSSGGPHTGELFF. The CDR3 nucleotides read TGTGCCAGCAGTTACTCTAGCGGGGGCCCGCACACCGGGGAGCTGTTTTTT.

DNA for the CDR3: TGTGCCAGCAGTTACGACGCTAGCGGAACGTACAATGAGCAGTTCTTC. This gives the protein CASSYDASGTYNEQFF. V and J are TRBV6-6 and TRBJ2-1; the match to TRBD2 covers 7 bases. Germline V gives CDR1 MNHNY, CDR2 SVGAGI (reference sequence). V shed 2 bases, J shed 4 bases, and the junction held 8 bases outside the gene matches. The length of the CDR3 is 16 residues.

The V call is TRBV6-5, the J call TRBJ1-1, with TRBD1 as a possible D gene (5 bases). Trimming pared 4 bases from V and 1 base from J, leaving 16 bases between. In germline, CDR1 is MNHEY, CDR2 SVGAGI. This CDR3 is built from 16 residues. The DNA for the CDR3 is TGTGCCAGCAGTTCCTATGCAGGGTCAAGGAACACTGAAGCTTTCTTT. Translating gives CASSSYAGSRNTEAFF.

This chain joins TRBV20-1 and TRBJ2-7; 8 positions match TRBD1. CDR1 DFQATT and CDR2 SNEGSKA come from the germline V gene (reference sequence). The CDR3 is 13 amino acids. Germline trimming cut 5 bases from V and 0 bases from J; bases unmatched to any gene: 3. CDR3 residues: CSAWTGSSYEQYF. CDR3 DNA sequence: TGCAGTGCTTGGACAGGGAGCTCCTACGAGCAGTACTTC.

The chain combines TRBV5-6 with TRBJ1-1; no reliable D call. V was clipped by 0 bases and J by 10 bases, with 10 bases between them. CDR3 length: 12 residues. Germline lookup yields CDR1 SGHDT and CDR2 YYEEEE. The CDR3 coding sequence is TGTGCCAGCAGCTTGGATTTGGCGGGAGCTTTCTTT. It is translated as CASSLDLAGAFF.

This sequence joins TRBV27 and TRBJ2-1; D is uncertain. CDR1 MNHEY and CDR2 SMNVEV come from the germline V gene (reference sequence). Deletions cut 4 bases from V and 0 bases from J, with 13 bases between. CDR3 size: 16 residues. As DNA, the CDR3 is TGTGCCAGCAGTTCCAGGCACCAGAGCTCCTACAATGAGCAGTTCTTC. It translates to CASSSRHQSSYNEQFF.

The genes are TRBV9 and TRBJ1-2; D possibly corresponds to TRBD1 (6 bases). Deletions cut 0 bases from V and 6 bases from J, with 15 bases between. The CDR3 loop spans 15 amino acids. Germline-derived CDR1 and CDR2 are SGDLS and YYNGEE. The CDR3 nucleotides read TGTGCCAGCAGCGTAGAGGGACATACGGGCGATGGCTACACCTTC. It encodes CASSVEGHTGDGYTF.

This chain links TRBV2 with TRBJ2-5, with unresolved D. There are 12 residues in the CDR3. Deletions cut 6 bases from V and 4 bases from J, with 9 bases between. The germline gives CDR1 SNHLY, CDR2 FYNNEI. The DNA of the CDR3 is TGTGCCAGCAGAAGAGTGCGAGAGACCCAGTACTTC. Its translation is CASRRVRETQYF.

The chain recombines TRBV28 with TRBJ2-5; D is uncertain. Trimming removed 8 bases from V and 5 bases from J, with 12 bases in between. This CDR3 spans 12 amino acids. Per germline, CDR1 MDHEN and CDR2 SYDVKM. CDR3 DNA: TGTGCCAGCCAGACCGGACGGGAGACCCAGTACTTC. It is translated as CASQTGRETQYF.

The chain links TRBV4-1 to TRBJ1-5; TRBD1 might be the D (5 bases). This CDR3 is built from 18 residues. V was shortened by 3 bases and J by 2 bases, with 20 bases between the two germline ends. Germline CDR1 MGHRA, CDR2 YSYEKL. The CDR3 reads CASSQPPGRTGRNQPQHF. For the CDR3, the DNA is TGCGCCAGCAGCCAGCCCCCGGGACGAACGGGGCGCAATCAGCCCCAGCATTTT.

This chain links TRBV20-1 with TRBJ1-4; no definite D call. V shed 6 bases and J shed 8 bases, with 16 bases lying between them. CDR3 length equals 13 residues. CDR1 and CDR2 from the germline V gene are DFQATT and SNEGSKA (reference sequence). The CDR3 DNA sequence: TGCAGTGCGAATCCTAGGATAGGCGAAAAACTGTTTTTT. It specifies CSANPRIGEKLFF.

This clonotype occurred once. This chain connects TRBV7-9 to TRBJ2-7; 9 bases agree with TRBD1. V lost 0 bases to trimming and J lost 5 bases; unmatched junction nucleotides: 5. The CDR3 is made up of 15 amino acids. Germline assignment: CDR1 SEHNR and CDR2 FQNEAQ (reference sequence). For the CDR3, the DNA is TGTGCCAGCAGCTTAGCGGGACAGGGTTTCCACGAGCAGTACTTC. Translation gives CASSLAGQGFHEQYF.

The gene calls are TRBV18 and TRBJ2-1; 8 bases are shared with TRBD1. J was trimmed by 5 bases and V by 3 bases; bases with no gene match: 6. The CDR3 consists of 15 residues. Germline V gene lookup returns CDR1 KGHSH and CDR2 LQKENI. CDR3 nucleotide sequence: TGTGCCAGCTCACCTGGGACAGGTGGGCACAATGAGCAGTTCTTC. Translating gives CASSPGTGGHNEQFF. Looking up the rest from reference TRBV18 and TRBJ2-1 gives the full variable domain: NAGVMQNPRHLVRRRGQEARLRCSPMKGHSHVYWYRQLPEEGLKFMVYLQKENIIDESGMPKERFSAEFPKEGPSILRIQQVVRGDSAAYFCASSPGTGGHNEQFFGPGTRLTVL.

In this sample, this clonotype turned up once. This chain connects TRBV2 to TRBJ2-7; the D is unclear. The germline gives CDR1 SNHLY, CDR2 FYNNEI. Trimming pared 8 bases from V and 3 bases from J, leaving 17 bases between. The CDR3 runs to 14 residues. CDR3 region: CASVGFPLFYEQYF. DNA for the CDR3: TGTGCCAGCGTTGGCTTCCCGCTTTTCTACGAGCAGTACTTC. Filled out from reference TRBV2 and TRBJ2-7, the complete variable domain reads EPEVTQTPSHQVTQMGQEVILRCVPISNHLYFYWYRQILGQKVEFLVSFYNNEISEKSEIFDDQFSVERPDGSNFTLKIRSTKLEDSAMYFCASVGFPLFYEQYFGPGTRLTVT.

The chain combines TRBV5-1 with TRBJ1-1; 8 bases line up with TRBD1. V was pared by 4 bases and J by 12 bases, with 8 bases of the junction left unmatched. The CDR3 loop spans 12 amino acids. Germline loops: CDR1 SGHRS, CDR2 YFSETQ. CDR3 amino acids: CASSSDRGETFF. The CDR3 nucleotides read TGCGCCAGCAGCAGCGACAGGGGAGAGACTTTCTTT.

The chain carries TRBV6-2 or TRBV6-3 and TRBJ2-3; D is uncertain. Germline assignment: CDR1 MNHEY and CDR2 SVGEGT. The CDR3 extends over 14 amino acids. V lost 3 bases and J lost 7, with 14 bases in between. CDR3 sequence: CASSYSSESNTQYF. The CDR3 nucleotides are TGTGCCAGCAGTTATTCGTCGGAGTCCAATACGCAGTATTTT.

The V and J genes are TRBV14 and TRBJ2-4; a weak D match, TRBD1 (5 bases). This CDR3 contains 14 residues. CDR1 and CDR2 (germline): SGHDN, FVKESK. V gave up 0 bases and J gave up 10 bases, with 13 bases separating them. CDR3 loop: CASSQEMTAWIQYF. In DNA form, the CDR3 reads TGTGCCAGCAGCCAAGAGATGACAGCTTGGATTCAGTACTTC.